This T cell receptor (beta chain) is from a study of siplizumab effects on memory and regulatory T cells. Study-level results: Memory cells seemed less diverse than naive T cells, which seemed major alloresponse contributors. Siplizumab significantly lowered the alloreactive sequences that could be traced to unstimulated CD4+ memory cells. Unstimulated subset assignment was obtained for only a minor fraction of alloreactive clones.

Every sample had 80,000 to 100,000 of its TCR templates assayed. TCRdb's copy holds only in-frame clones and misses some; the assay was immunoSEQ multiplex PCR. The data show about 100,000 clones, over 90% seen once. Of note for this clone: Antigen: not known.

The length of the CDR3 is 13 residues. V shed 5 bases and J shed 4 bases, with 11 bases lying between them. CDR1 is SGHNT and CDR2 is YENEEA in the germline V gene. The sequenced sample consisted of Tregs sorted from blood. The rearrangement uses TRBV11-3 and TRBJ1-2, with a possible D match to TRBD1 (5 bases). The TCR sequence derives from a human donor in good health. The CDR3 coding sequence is TGTGCCAGCAGCCAAACGGGGGGCTATGGCTACACCTTC. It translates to CASSQTGGYGYTF.